The 25 T cell receptor beta chains presented below share a single source sample, sequenced in a study of T cells in Graves' hyperthyroidism and ophthalmopathy. RNA transcripts were the template for amplifying TCR beta CDR3 regions. In the first-round RT-PCR of the TCR CDR3, the HTBI primer set was used. TCRdb re-called the multiplex PCR reads with MiXCR, one entry per CDR3 protein. The data contain nearly 750,000 distinct CDR3 sequences, around 40% of them singletons. The sequenced sample consisted of blood. The source of these receptors is a middle-aged woman with Graves' hyperthyroidism.

In its sample, this clonotype was seen many times. V usage is TRBV5-1 and J usage is TRBJ1-1; weak D call: TRBD1 (5 bases). Trimming removed 9 bases at V and 6 bases at J, with 18 bases between. Germline CDR1 reads SGHRS; CDR2 reads YFSETQ. The CDR3 is 13 residues long. The DNA of the CDR3 is TGCGCCATTTCTGCGGGGACGAAGCCTGAAGCTTTCTTT. It codes for CAISAGTKPEAFF.

This clonotype was seen ten or more times. V usage is TRBV2 and J usage is TRBJ1-4; the D gene is possibly TRBD1 (5 bases). The CDR3 sequence is 13 residues long. V was clipped by 8 bases and J by 6 bases, with 13 bases between them. Per the germline V gene, CDR1 is SNHLY and CDR2 is FYNNEI. The CDR3 DNA is TGTGCCAGCCAGGGCGGGCGGGATGAAAAACTGTTTTTT. It codes for CASQGGRDEKLFF.

Here the CDR3 reads CASSTQGRGTYEQYF. The CDR3 coding sequence is TGTGCCAGCAGTACACAGGGTAGGGGCACCTACGAGCAGTACTTC. The chain joins TRBV7-9 to TRBJ2-7; maybe TRBD1 (6 bases). V dropped 6 bases and J dropped 2 bases, with 17 bases sitting between them. This CDR3 spans 15 amino acids. Germline lookup yields CDR1 SEHNR and CDR2 FQNEAQ (reference sequence).

V and J are TRBV7-2 and TRBJ1-1, with a possible D match to TRBD1 (6 bases). V dropped 3 bases and J dropped 8 bases, with 19 bases sitting between them. The CDR3 is 15 residues long. The germline V gene encodes CDR1 SGHTA and CDR2 FQGNSA. DNA of the CDR3: TGTGCCAGCAGCTTGTTCATAGGGGGGATTCTGGAAGCTTTCTTT. Translated: CASSLFIGGILEAFF.

This clonotype was seen many times. This chain connects TRBV20-1 to TRBJ2-5; either TRBD1 or TRBD2 may supply D (6 bases each). The CDR3 runs to 16 residues. V gave up 3 bases and J gave up 5 bases, with 22 bases separating them. Germline V gene lookup returns CDR1 DFQATT and CDR2 SNEGSKA (reference sequence). In DNA, the CDR3 is TGCAGTGCTAGGTCAACGTGGGGGGCGGGATGGGAGACCCAGTACTTC. As protein: CSARSTWGAGWETQYF.

This clonotype was found a few times. The rearrangement joins TRBV12-3 or TRBV12-4 to TRBJ1-4; TRBD1 aligns across 7 bases. Trimming cost V 9 bases and J 3 bases; bases outside gene matches: 7. The CDR3 length is 14 residues. CDR3 residues: CASPTGRANEKLFF. CDR3 DNA sequence: TGTGCCAGTCCGACAGGGCGGGCTAATGAAAAACTGTTTTTT.

The chain joins TRBV10-3 to TRBJ1-1; D perhaps matches TRBD1 (5 bases). The CDR3 has 13 residues. CDR1 and CDR2 (germline): ENHRY, SYGVKD. V was pared by 9 bases and J by 3 bases, with 14 bases between. The CDR3 here is CAIRQQRDTEAFF. In DNA, the CDR3 is TGTGCCATACGACAGCAACGGGACACTGAAGCTTTCTTT.

This clonotype has only a few counts. The rearrangement joins TRBV5-1 to TRBJ2-2, with D unresolved. The CDR3 contains 14 residues. Germline CDR1 is SGHRS and CDR2 is YFSETQ. Trimming cost V 5 bases and J 6 bases, with 14 bases left between them. CDR3 protein: CASSWTLTSGELFF. Written as DNA, the CDR3 is TGCGCCAGCAGTTGGACCCTGACGTCCGGGGAGCTGTTTTTT.

The rearrangement links TRBV20-1 to TRBJ1-1, with 7 bases aligning to TRBD1. In germline, CDR1 is DFQATT, CDR2 SNEGSKA (reference sequence). Unmatched junction bases numbered 4, after V lost 5 bases and J lost 1 base. CDR3 size: 13 residues. CDR3 nucleotides: TGCAGTGCTTCAGGGGGTGAGAACACTGAAGCTTTCTTT. This encodes CSASGGENTEAFF.

Comment on this clonotype: A clone one base away is much larger, so this may be a read error. This CDR3 is CASGLAGKETQYF. For the CDR3, the DNA is TGTGCCAGCGGACTAGCGGGGAAAGAGACCCAGTACTTC. The rearrangement links TRBV25-1 to TRBJ2-5, with 12 bases matching TRBD2. V shed 8 bases, J shed 3 bases, and the junction held 1 base outside the gene matches. This CDR3 comprises 13 residues. CDR1 is MGHDK, CDR2 SYGVNS, per germline.

This clonotype appeared a few times. V gene TRBV4-1 combines with J gene TRBJ1-5; D is perhaps TRBD1 (5 bases). This CDR3 contains 14 residues. The germline V gene has CDR1 MGHRA and CDR2 YSYEKL. Trimming removed 1 base at V and 3 bases at J, with 7 bases between. The CDR3 loop is CASSQVGVNQPQHF. The CDR3 DNA reads TGCGCCAGCAGCCAAGTAGGGGTCAATCAGCCCCAGCATTTT.

In DNA form, the CDR3 reads TGTGCCAGCGGAAATCCGGGACAAAACACCGGGGAGCTGTTTTTT. Translating gives CASGNPGQNTGELFF. The V call is TRBV2, the J call TRBJ2-2, with D perhaps TRBD1 (6 bases). V lost 8 bases, J lost 2 bases, and 15 bases lay in between. Germline V gene sequence: CDR1 SNHLY, CDR2 FYNNEI. The CDR3 runs 15 residues.

This clonotype was seen a few times. The chain uses TRBV6-5 and TRBJ1-4; 8 bases are shared with TRBD1. Per the germline V gene, CDR1 is MNHEY and CDR2 is SVGAGI. This CDR3 has 14 residues. The trim removed 6 bases at V and 8 bases at J, leaving 8 bases unmatched. As DNA, the CDR3 is TGTGCCAGCAGAACGACAGGGGAGAGCGAAAAACTGTTTTTT. Translation: CASRTTGESEKLFF.

Ten or more counts support this clonotype. The V call is TRBV19, the J call TRBJ1-6; 7 positions agree with TRBD1. This CDR3 region has 18 residues. Germline V gene sequence: CDR1 LNHDA, CDR2 SQIVND (reference sequence). V lost 6 bases and J lost 2; bases outside the gene matches: 13. CDR3: CASSTTAGQFTYNSPLHF. CDR3 coding DNA: TGTGCCAGTAGCACCACCGCGGGACAGTTCACCTATAATTCACCCCTCCACTTT.

The table lists this clonotype with many counts. The chain has TRBV7-8 and TRBJ2-7; 10 nucleotides line up with TRBD1. Per germline, CDR1 SGHVS and CDR2 FQNEAQ. The CDR3 runs to 15 residues. V lost 10 bases and J lost 0; bases outside the gene matches: 9. This CDR3 reads CATSPRDRGSYEQYF. The CDR3 coding sequence is TGTGCCACTTCTCCCCGGGACAGGGGCTCCTACGAGCAGTACTTC.

This clonotype appeared a few times. The rearrangement links TRBV7-9 to TRBJ1-2; D is uncertain. V gave up 5 bases and J gave up 4 bases, with 11 bases separating them. The CDR3 sequence is 13 residues long. Germline V gene data show CDR1 as SEHNR and CDR2 as FQNEAQ (reference sequence). The CDR3 region is CASSPQRLYGYTF. CDR3 coding DNA: TGTGCCAGCAGCCCCCAAAGGCTCTATGGCTACACCTTC.

The chain joins TRBV7-3 to TRBJ1-5, with 8 bases lining up with TRBD2. The closer fit of TRBJ2-3 to the DNA end suggests the J call may be wrong. In germline, CDR1 is SGHTA, CDR2 FQGTGA. The CDR3 length is 15 residues. The CDR3 DNA reads as TGTGCCAGCAGCTTAGCCGGGAGGGAAGCAGATACGCAGTATTTT. This encodes CASSLAGREADTQYF.

In this sample, this clonotype turned up once. The chain joins TRBV5-1 to TRBJ1-2, with unresolved D. V lost 0 bases and J 7 bases, leaving 13 bases between the germline ends. The CDR3 spans 14 residues. Germline values: CDR1 SGHRS, CDR2 YFSETQ. The DNA of the CDR3 is TGCGCCAGCAGCTTGGATCTGGGTTACTGTGGCTACACCTTC. Translating it yields CASSLDLGYCGYTF.

The table lists this clonotype with many counts. The gene calls are TRBV7-9 and TRBJ1-6; TRBD1 might be the D (5 bases). Trimming took 2 bases from V and 0 from J, leaving 11 bases between them. The V gene's germline CDR1 is SEHNR and CDR2 FQNEAQ (reference sequence). There are 17 residues in the CDR3. This CDR3 is CASSLSAGSSYNSPLHF. The CDR3 bases are TGTGCCAGCAGCTTATCCGCAGGGAGCTCCTATAATTCACCCCTCCACTTT.

This clonotype was found a few times. The chain employs TRBV5-1 and TRBJ2-7; 9 nucleotides line up with TRBD2. The V and J ends lost 2 bases and 0 bases, in that order; junction bases with no gene match: 3. Germline CDR1 and CDR2: SGHRS and YFSETQ. The CDR3 spans 15 residues. The chain's CDR3 is CASSFASGTSYEQYF. DNA for the CDR3: TGCGCCAGCAGCTTCGCTAGCGGGACCTCCTACGAGCAGTACTTC.

The gene calls are TRBV29-1 and TRBJ2-7; D might be TRBD2 (5 bases). This CDR3 is 13 amino acids long. CDR1 is SQVTM, CDR2 ANQGSEA, per germline. The germline V and J ends were trimmed by 3 bases and 0 bases, with 9 bases remaining between them. The CDR3 bases are TGCAGCGTTGACGACGGGGTCTCCTACGAGCAGTACTTC. It codes for CSVDDGVSYEQYF.

V is TRBV27 and J is TRBJ1-1; D is ambiguous. V was cut by 0 bases and J by 1 base, with 6 bases left in between. Germline V lookup: CDR1 MNHEY, CDR2 SMNVEV (reference sequence). The CDR3 totals 14 residues. In DNA form, the CDR3 reads TGTGCCAGCAGTTTATCGAACGGGAACACTGAAGCTTTCTTT. Residues: CASSLSNGNTEAFF.

The sample holds many counts of this clonotype. This chain uses TRBV10-3 with TRBJ1-3, with unresolved D. The length of the CDR3 is 12 residues. V lost 6 bases and J 2 bases, leaving 5 bases between the germline ends. Germline CDR1 is ENHRY and CDR2 is SYGVKD. The CDR3 reads CAISAAGNTIYF. CDR3 DNA sequence: TGTGCCATCAGCGCGGCTGGAAACACCATATATTTT.

This clonotype was observed many times. The J gene is TRBJ1-4, the V gene TRBV7-9; no firm D call. Trimming left V 1 base short and J 11 bases short, with 11 bases between. This CDR3 has 13 amino acids. Germline assignment: CDR1 SEHNR and CDR2 FQNEAQ (reference sequence). DNA for the CDR3: TGTGCCAGCAGCTTAGGGATCCACGGGAAACTGTTTTTT. Translated: CASSLGIHGKLFF.

The chain is built from TRBV28 and TRBJ2-7, with 12 positions matching TRBD2. There are 16 residues in the CDR3. Unmatched junction bases numbered 6, after V lost 3 bases and J lost 3 bases. Germline V CDR1 and CDR2: MDHEN, SYDVKM. CDR3 amino acids: CASSFATSGGLYEQYF. DNA for the CDR3: TGTGCCAGCAGTTTCGCGACTAGCGGGGGCCTCTACGAGCAGTACTTC.